Presented here are 4 T cell receptor beta chains from one specimen sequenced in a study of early T cells in non-severe SARS-CoV-2 infection. Using its own MiXCR run on the 5' RACE reads, TCRdb lists one record per CDR3 protein. The top ten clones hold 3.5% to 4% of a sample with 100,000 to 120,000 distinct CDR3 sequences, around 12% of them seen once. The material sequenced was whole blood, taken at baseline. The origin of the receptors is an adult who was a healthcare worker with PCR-confirmed SARS-CoV-2 infection or an uninfected control (not recorded which).

This sequence joins TRBV20-1 and TRBJ2-1; D perhaps matches TRBD2 (5 bases). Trimming pared 6 bases from V and 0 bases from J, leaving 12 bases between. Germline CDR1 is DFQATT and CDR2 is SNEGSKA (reference sequence). This CDR3 is built from 14 residues. The CDR3 bases are TGCAGTGCCCCAGCAGCGGACTCCTACAATGAGCAGTTCTTC. This encodes CSAPAADSYNEQFF.

This sequence joins TRBV29-1 and TRBJ1-1; D is possibly TRBD1 (6 bases). The CDR3 length is 13 residues. Germline V gene sequence: CDR1 SQVTM, CDR2 ANQGSEA. V shed 3 bases and J shed 3 bases, with 11 bases lying between them. The CDR3 sequence: CSVDLGGYTEAFF. The CDR3 DNA reads as TGCAGCGTTGATCTGGGGGGCTACACTGAAGCTTTCTTT.

This chain links TRBV11-2 with TRBJ2-3; D is ambiguous. V lost 3 bases, J lost 5 bases, and 12 bases lay in between. The CDR3 runs 14 residues. Germline lookup yields CDR1 SGHAT and CDR2 FQNNGV. The CDR3 bases are TGTGCCAGCAGCTTCGGTTCGTCCAAAGATACGCAGTATTTT. Translated: CASSFGSSKDTQYF.

The chain is built from TRBV20-1 and TRBJ2-1, with 11 nucleotides matching TRBD1. The germline V gene encodes CDR1 DFQATT and CDR2 SNEGSKA (reference sequence). J gave up 8 bases and V 1 base, and 1 base lay outside the gene matches. CDR3 length: 13 residues. In nucleotides, the CDR3 is TGCAGTGCTAGAGGGACAGGGGGCCATGAGCAGTTCTTC. Protein sequence: CSARGTGGHEQFF.